One sample yielded the 11 T cell receptor beta chains listed below, sequenced in a study of graft-versus-host responses after intestinal transplantation. Repertoires were generated with immunoSEQ multiplex PCR, while TCRdb's copy carries only in-frame clones and drops some. Here the sample spans 85,000 to 100,000 clones, around 93% being singletons. These receptors have no known antigen. This material consisted of unstimulated CD8+ T cells sorted from spleen or lymph node cells, taken before transplant. These TCRs come from a human donor who was the organ donor for an intestinal transplant.

This chain uses TRBV28 with TRBJ2-3; perhaps TRBD2 as D (5 bases). The germline V and J ends were trimmed by 8 bases and 6 bases, with 18 bases remaining between them. Germline CDR1 reads MDHEN; CDR2 reads SYDVKM. This CDR3 region has 14 residues. In DNA, the CDR3 is TGTGCCAGCGAGGGATCAACACACACGGATACGCAGTATTTT. Protein sequence: CASEGSTHTDTQYF.

V and J are TRBV28 and TRBJ2-4, with TRBD1 matching over 11 bases. The CDR3 consists of 17 residues. The V gene end was trimmed by 1 base and the J gene end by 3 bases; junction bases not matched to a gene: 5. Germline values: CDR1 MDHEN, CDR2 SYDVKM. CDR3 protein: CASSLFEGQGDKNIQYF. CDR3 nucleotides: TGTGCCAGCAGTTTATTCGAGGGACAGGGGGACAAAAACATTCAGTACTTC.

This clone was seen a single time. CDR3 DNA: TGCGCCAGCAGCCAAGATCCTAGGTCTAGCGGGTACGAGCAGTACTTC. Translating it yields CASSQDPRSSGYEQYF. The rearrangement links TRBV4-1 to TRBJ2-7; the match to TRBD2 covers 8 bases. V shed 0 bases, J shed 4 bases, and the junction held 8 bases outside the gene matches. The CDR3 contains 16 residues. Germline V gene sequence: CDR1 MGHRA, CDR2 YSYEKL.

This clone came up once. The chain joins TRBV11-3 to TRBJ2-7; no definite D call. The V gene lost 2 bases and the J gene lost 7 bases, with 6 bases spanning the gap. The germline V gene has CDR1 SGHNT and CDR2 YENEEA. CDR3 length equals 11 residues. CDR3 residues: CASSLTGEQYF. DNA for the CDR3: TGTGCCAGCAGCTTAACCGGGGAGCAGTACTTC.

The V gene is TRBV7-8, the J gene TRBJ1-1, with 12 positions matching TRBD1. J was trimmed by 3 bases and V by 2 bases; bases with no gene match: 10. The CDR3 runs 18 residues. Per the germline V gene, CDR1 is SGHVS and CDR2 is FQNEAQ. The chain's CDR3 is CASSLWDRGPHRDTEAFF. As DNA, the CDR3 is TGTGCCAGCAGCTTATGGGACAGGGGGCCGCATCGGGACACTGAAGCTTTCTTT.

This chain uses TRBV2 with TRBJ2-3; D is unclear. From germline, CDR1 is SNHLY and CDR2 FYNNEI. V was cut by 4 bases and J by 1 base, with 6 bases left in between. CDR3 length equals 13 residues. DNA for the CDR3: TGTGCCAGCAGTGCGACTGGCACAGATACGCAGTATTTT. Its translation: CASSATGTDTQYF.

The chain joins TRBV19 to TRBJ2-6; possibly TRBD2 for D (6 bases). Trimming took off 3 bases at V and 0 bases at J, with 18 bases between the two ends. CDR3 length: 19 amino acids. Germline loops: CDR1 LNHDA, CDR2 SQIVND (reference sequence). The chain's CDR3 is CASSIPRELSISGANVLTF. The DNA of the CDR3 is TGTGCCAGTAGTATCCCCCGGGAGTTGTCCATCTCTGGGGCCAACGTCCTGACTTTC.

The chain has TRBV29-1 and TRBJ2-1, with 12 bases aligning to TRBD2. The CDR3 loop spans 15 amino acids. The germline V gene encodes CDR1 SQVTM and CDR2 ANQGSEA. V was clipped by 4 bases and J by 8 bases; unmatched bases: 9. In nucleotides, the CDR3 is TGCAGCGTTGTATCGGGGCTAGCGGGAGGGTATGAGCAGTTCTTC. Translation gives CSVVSGLAGGYEQFF.

The CDR3 coding sequence is TGTGCCAGCAGCCAACACACTCTAGTCTACTCTGGGGCCAACGTCCTGACTTTC. It yields the protein CASSQHTLVYSGANVLTF. This chain connects TRBV14 to TRBJ2-6; D uncertain. CDR1 and CDR2 from the germline V gene are SGHDN and FVKESK. V lost 2 bases and J 0 bases, leaving 14 bases between the germline ends. The CDR3 contains 18 residues.

The chain employs TRBV9 and TRBJ1-2; TRBD1 matches 11 bases. The CDR3 contains 15 residues. The V gene's germline CDR1 is SGDLS and CDR2 YYNGEE. Unmatched junction bases numbered 2, after V lost 0 bases and J lost 4 bases. CDR3 coding DNA: TGTGCCAGCAGCGTAGGGACAGGGGGCTTCTATGGCTACACCTTC. The encoded protein is CASSVGTGGFYGYTF.

J is TRBJ1-1 and V is TRBV5-6; D not certain. The germline V gene has CDR1 SGHDT and CDR2 YYEEEE. Trimming shortened V by 5 bases and J by 5 bases, and 16 bases separated the two germline ends. The CDR3 runs to 14 residues. The CDR3 sequence: CASRKVGEATEAFF. The CDR3 DNA reads as TGTGCCAGCAGAAAGGTCGGGGAGGCGACTGAAGCTTTCTTT.